The T cell receptor beta chain described here comes from a study of blood T cell repertoires in COVID-19. In the study overall: Acute-phase and convalescent COVID-19 samples originated in the United States, Italy and Spain.

Per the study methods: It was from reference gene primer amplification that nucleated cell counts were estimated. Method: immunoSEQ multiplex PCR; TCRdb's copy keeps in-frame clones and lacks some. The V and J calls and clone size were taken over from that table, and D and trimming were inferred from the DNA. The repertoire consists of about 200,000 clones, with almost 90% occurring once and the leading ten covering 0.62%. The germline gives CDR1 SQVTM, CDR2 ANQGSEA. The length of the CDR3 is 15 residues. The J segment lost 8 bases and the V segment lost 3 bases, leaving 12 bases of the junction unmatched.

The material sequenced was peripheral blood. V is TRBV29-1 and J is TRBJ2-1, with 8 nucleotides matching TRBD2. The TCR was taken from a man aged 45-65 years with acute or convalescent COVID-19. CDR3 DNA: TGCAGCGTTGACGGGGGAACGGGAGGGCTCGATGAGCAGTTCTTC. Protein product: CSVDGGTGGLDEQFF.